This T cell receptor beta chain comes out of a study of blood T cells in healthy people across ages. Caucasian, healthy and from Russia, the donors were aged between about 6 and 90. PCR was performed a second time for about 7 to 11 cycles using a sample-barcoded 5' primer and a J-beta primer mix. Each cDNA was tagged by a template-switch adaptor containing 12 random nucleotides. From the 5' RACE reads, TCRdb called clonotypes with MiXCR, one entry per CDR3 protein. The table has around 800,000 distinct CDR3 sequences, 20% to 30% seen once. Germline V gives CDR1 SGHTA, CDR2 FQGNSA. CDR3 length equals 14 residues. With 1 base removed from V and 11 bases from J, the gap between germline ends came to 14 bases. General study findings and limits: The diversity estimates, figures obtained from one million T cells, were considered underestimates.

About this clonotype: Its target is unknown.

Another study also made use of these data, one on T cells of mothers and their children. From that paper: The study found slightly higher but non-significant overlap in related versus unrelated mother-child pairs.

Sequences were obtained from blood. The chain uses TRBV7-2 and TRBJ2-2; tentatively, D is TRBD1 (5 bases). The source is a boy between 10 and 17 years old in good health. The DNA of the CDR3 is TGTGCCAGCAGCTTAGGGGGCCCTAGGGGAGAGCTGTTTTTT. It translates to CASSLGGPRGELFF.